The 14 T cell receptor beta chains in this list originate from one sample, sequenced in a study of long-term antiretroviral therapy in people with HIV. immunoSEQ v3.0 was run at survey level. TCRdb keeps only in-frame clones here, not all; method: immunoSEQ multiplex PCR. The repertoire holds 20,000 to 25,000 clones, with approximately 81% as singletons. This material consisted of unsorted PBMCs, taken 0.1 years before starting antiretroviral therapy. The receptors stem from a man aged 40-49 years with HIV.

CDR3 bases: TGTGCCATCAGTGGACCCCCAGGGGGCGCGAGTTTAGGTGAAGCTTTCTTT. This translates into CAISGPPGGASLGEAFF. The chain recombines TRBV10-3 with TRBJ1-1, with TRBD1 matching 8 bases. J lost 7 bases, V lost 4 bases, and 17 bases had no gene match. Germline V gene sequence: CDR1 ENHRY, CDR2 SYGVKD. The CDR3 extends over 17 amino acids.

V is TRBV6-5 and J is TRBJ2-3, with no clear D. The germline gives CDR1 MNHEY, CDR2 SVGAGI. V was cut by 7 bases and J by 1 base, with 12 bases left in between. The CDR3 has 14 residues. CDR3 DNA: TGTGCCAGCACCCCCTCCCGGGGCACAGATACGCAGTATTTT. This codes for CASTPSRGTDTQYF.

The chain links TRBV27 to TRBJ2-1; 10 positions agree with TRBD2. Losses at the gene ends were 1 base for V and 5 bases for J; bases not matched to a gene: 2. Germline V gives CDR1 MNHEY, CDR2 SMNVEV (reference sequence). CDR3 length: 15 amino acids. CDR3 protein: CASSLYSGGDNEQFF. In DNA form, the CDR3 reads TGTGCCAGCAGTTTATACAGCGGGGGGGACAATGAGCAGTTCTTC.

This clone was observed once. This chain's CDR3 is CASSLPGLAGLNTGELFF. The CDR3 nucleotides are TGTGCCAGCAGCTTGCCGGGACTAGCGGGTCTGAACACCGGGGAGCTGTTTTTT. V is TRBV5-5 and J is TRBJ2-2, with 12 bases identical to TRBD2. J was trimmed by 1 base and V by 1 base; bases with no gene match: 5. The length of the CDR3 is 18 residues. Germline V gene lookup returns CDR1 SGHKS and CDR2 YYEKEE (reference sequence).

The CDR3 here is CASSQDRGSTYEQYF. The CDR3 coding sequence is TGCGCCAGCAGCCAAGATCGGGGGTCGACTTACGAGCAGTACTTC. The chain combines TRBV4-1 with TRBJ2-7, with D maybe TRBD2 (6 bases). The CDR3 extends over 15 amino acids. Per germline, CDR1 MGHRA and CDR2 YSYEKL. V dropped 0 bases and J dropped 4 bases, with 13 bases sitting between them.

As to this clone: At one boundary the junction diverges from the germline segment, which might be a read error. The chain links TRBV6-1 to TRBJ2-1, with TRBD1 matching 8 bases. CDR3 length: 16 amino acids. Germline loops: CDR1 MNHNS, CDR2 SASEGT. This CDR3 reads CASSVHPGQDYNQQFF. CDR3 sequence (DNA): TGTGCCAGCAGTGTGCATCCGGGACAGGATTACAATCAGCAGTTCTTC.

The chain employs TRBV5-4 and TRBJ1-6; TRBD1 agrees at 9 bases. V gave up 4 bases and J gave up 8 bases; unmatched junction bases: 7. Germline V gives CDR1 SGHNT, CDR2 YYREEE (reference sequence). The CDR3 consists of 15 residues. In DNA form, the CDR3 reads TGTGCCAGCAGCGCACCGGGACAGGGATATTCACCCCTCCACTTT. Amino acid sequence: CASSAPGQGYSPLHF. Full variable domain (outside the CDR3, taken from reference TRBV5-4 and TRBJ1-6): ETGVTQSPTHLIKTRGQQVTLRCSSQSGHNTVSWYQQALGQGPQFIFQYYREEENGRGNFPPRFSGLQFPNYSSELNVNALELDDSALYLCASSAPGQGYSPLHFGNGTRLTVT.

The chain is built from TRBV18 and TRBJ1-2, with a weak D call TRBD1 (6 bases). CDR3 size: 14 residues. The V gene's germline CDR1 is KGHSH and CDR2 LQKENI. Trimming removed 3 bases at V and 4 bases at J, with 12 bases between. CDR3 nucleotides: TGTGCCAGCTCACCTACTCGGGGGCCCTATGGCTACACCTTC. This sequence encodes CASSPTRGPYGYTF.

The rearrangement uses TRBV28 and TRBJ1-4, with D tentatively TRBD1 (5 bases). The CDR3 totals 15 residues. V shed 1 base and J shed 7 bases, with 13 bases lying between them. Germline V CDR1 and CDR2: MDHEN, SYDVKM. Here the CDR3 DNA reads TGTGCCAGCAGTTTATTGGGTAATGGGGGTGAAAAACTGTTTTTT. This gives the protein CASSLLGNGGEKLFF. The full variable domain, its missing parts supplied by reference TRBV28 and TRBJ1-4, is DVKVTQSSRYLVKRTGEKVFLECVQDMDHENMFWYRQDPGLGLRLIYFSYDVKMKEKGDIPEGYSVSREKKERFSLILESASTNQTSMYLCASSLLGNGGEKLFFGSGTQLSVL.

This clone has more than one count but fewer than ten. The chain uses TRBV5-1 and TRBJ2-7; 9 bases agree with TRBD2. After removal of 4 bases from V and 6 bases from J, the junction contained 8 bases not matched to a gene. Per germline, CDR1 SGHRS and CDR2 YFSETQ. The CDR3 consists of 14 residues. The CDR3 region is CASSPEGLALEQYF. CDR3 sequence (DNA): TGCGCCAGCAGCCCCGAGGGACTAGCTCTCGAGCAGTACTTC.

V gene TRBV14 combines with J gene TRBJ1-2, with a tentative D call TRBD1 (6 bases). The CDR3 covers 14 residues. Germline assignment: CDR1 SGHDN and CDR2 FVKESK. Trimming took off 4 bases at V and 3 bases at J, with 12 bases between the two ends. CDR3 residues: CASSLGQSYYGYTF. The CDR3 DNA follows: TGTGCCAGCAGCCTTGGACAGTCCTACTATGGCTACACCTTC.

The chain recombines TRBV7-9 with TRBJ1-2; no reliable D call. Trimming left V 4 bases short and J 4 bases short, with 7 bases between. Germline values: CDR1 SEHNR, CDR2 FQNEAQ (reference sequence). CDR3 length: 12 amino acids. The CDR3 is CASSSEGYGYTF. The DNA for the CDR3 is TGTGCCAGCAGCTCCGAGGGCTATGGCTACACCTTC. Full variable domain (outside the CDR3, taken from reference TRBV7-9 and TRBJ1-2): DTGVSQNPRHKITKRGQNVTFRCDPISEHNRLYWYRQTLGQGPEFLTYFQNEAQLEKSRLLSDRFSAERPKGSFSTLEIQRTEQGDSAMYLCASSSEGYGYTFGSGTRLTVV.

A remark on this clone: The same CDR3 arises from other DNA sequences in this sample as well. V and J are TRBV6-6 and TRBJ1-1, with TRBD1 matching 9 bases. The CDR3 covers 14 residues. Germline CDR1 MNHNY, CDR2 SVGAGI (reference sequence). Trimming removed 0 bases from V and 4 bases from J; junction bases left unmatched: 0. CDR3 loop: CASSYSTGGTEAFF. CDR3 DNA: TGTGCCAGCAGTTACTCGACAGGGGGCACTGAAGCTTTCTTT.

The CDR3 DNA reads TGTGCCAGCAGTTACCAGGGGCCCCAGGGCTCCTACGAGCAGTACTTC. Its protein is CASSYQGPQGSYEQYF. The rearrangement links TRBV6-5 to TRBJ2-7, with D tentatively TRBD1 (6 bases). The CDR3 consists of 16 residues. The germline CDR1 and CDR2 sequences are MNHEY and SVGAGI. V was trimmed by 2 bases and J by 0 bases, leaving 14 bases between them.